The clone carrying this T cell receptor beta chain was picked up many times. CDR3 length: 15 amino acids. Germline V gene sequence: CDR1 MNHNS, CDR2 SASEGT. V was cut by 2 bases and J by 2 bases, with 10 bases left in between. Amplified TCR beta CDR3 regions derived from RNA transcripts. TCR CDR3 regions were first amplified by RT-PCR with HTBI primers. One entry per CDR3 protein, called by TCRdb with MiXCR from the multiplex PCR reads. The table lists 360,000 or so distinct CDR3 sequences, nearly 15% of them singletons. These data come from a study of T cells in Graves' hyperthyroidism and ophthalmopathy.

The receptor's source is a woman in her sixties with Graves' ophthalmopathy. The chain uses TRBV6-1 and TRBJ2-1, with D perhaps matching TRBD2 (5 bases). Sequencing input: blood. The CDR3: CASSESGRTYNEQFF. DNA of the CDR3: TGTGCCAGCAGTGAAAGCGGCAGGACCTACAATGAGCAGTTCTTC.